Below are 22 T cell receptor beta chains sequenced from a single sample in a study of blood T cell repertoires in COVID-19. Clones were sequenced by immunoSEQ multiplex PCR, and TCRdb holds only the in-frame ones, with some missing. The repertoire holds some 200,000 clones, almost 80% seen once, with around a sixth in the top ten. The sequencing input was PBMCs or T cells enriched from blood (not recorded which). The receptors were gathered from a woman aged 50 to 60 who had recovered from COVID-19.

The chain joins TRBV19 to TRBJ1-2; D call uncertain. Germline CDR1 LNHDA, CDR2 SQIVND (reference sequence). This CDR3 comprises 13 residues. Trimming removed 7 bases at V and 5 bases at J, with 14 bases between. CDR3 in amino acids: CASTLEGTYGYTF. Written as DNA, the CDR3 is TGTGCCAGTACCCTGGAGGGAACTTATGGCTACACCTTC.

The chain couples TRBV7-2 to TRBJ2-1; the match to TRBD2 covers 9 bases. V was pared by 2 bases and J by 6 bases, with 5 bases of the junction left unmatched. The V gene's germline CDR1 is SGHTA and CDR2 FQGNSA. This CDR3 has 15 residues. The CDR3 bases are TGTGCCAGCAGCTTATCCCTAGCGGGGACCAATGAGCAGTTCTTC. Its protein is CASSLSLAGTNEQFF.

This rearrangement joins TRBV6-5 to TRBJ1-1, with a tentative D call TRBD1 (5 bases). V lost 4 bases to trimming and J lost 10 bases, with 10 bases between them. The length of the CDR3 is 11 residues. Germline assignment: CDR1 MNHEY and CDR2 SVGAGI. The CDR3 sequence: CASSSAGGAFF. Here the CDR3 DNA reads TGTGCCAGCAGTTCGGCCGGGGGAGCTTTCTTT.

The J gene is TRBJ1-3, the V gene TRBV20-1, with D maybe TRBD1 (6 bases). Per the germline V gene, CDR1 is DFQATT and CDR2 is SNEGSKA (reference sequence). CDR3 length: 15 residues. Trimming cost V 3 bases and J 2 bases, with 14 bases left between them. DNA of the CDR3: TGCAGTGCTAGTACCCTCACAGGGCCTGGAAACACCATATATTTT. Translating it yields CSASTLTGPGNTIYF.

In its sample, this clone was seen once. The chain couples TRBV7-3 to TRBJ2-1; unclear D gene. Germline values: CDR1 SGHTA, CDR2 FQGTGA. V was trimmed by 0 bases and J by 2 bases, leaving 8 bases between them. This CDR3 has 15 amino acids. The CDR3 DNA reads as TGTGCCAGCAGCTTAACAGGCGCGGCCTACAATGAGCAGTTCTTC. It encodes CASSLTGAAYNEQFF.

The chain links TRBV5-1 to TRBJ2-7, with 11 positions matching TRBD2. The germline CDR1 and CDR2 sequences are SGHRS and YFSETQ. This CDR3 has 14 amino acids. J gave up 6 bases and V 4 bases, and 6 bases lay outside the gene matches. The CDR3 sequence is CASSNSGRAVEQYF. DNA of the CDR3: TGCGCCAGCAGCAATAGCGGGAGGGCCGTCGAGCAGTACTTC.

This chain uses TRBV27 with TRBJ2-7; 14 nucleotides line up with TRBD2. The junction had 7 bases not matched to a gene; V was cut back by 5 bases and J by 4 bases. The CDR3 has 16 residues. The V gene's germline CDR1 is MNHEY and CDR2 SMNVEV (reference sequence). Here the CDR3 reads CASSPGTSGSLYEQYF. CDR3 nucleotide sequence: TGTGCCAGCAGTCCCGGGACTAGCGGGAGCCTGTACGAGCAGTACTTC.

This clone was counted a few times. The CDR3 protein is CASSPRTSGSAGELFF. Here the CDR3 DNA reads TGTGCCAGCTCACCGCGGACTAGCGGGAGCGCCGGGGAGCTGTTTTTT. The chain employs TRBV18 and TRBJ2-2, with 13 bases lining up with TRBD2. This CDR3 is 16 amino acids long. Germline values: CDR1 KGHSH, CDR2 LQKENI. Trimming cost V 3 bases and J 6 bases; bases outside gene matches: 4.

Turning to this clone: Other DNA sequences in this sample translate to the same CDR3. This sequence joins TRBV29-1 and TRBJ2-3, with 10 bases identical to TRBD1. V was pared by 6 bases and J by 1 base, with 7 bases of the junction left unmatched. CDR1 is SQVTM and CDR2 is ANQGSEA in the germline V gene. The CDR3 has 15 amino acids. In DNA form, the CDR3 reads TGCAGCGTGGCCCGAGGGACAGGGGGCACAGATACGCAGTATTTT. This sequence encodes CSVARGTGGTDTQYF.

The chain uses TRBV29-1 and TRBJ2-7, with D maybe TRBD2 (6 bases). The CDR3 length is 16 residues. The germline CDR1 and CDR2 sequences are SQVTM and ANQGSEA. Trimming took off 0 bases at V and 7 bases at J, with 22 bases between the two ends. This CDR3 is CSVEDPKAGYYGEQYF. The CDR3 region has the DNA TGCAGCGTTGAAGATCCAAAGGCGGGGTACTACGGGGAGCAGTACTTC.

In its sample, this clone was seen once. The chain combines TRBV24-1 with TRBJ1-5; D is unresolved. V lost 4 bases and J 1 base, leaving 7 bases between the germline ends. Looked up from germline, CDR1 is KGHDR and CDR2 is SFDVKD. CDR3 length: 14 residues. CDR3 amino acids: CATSDRVSNQPQHF. Here the CDR3 DNA reads TGTGCCACCAGTGACCGGGTCAGCAATCAGCCCCAGCATTTT.

The chain uses TRBV2 and TRBJ1-2; 7 bases line up with TRBD1. V was clipped by 7 bases and J by 5 bases; unmatched bases: 25. This CDR3 region has 19 residues. Per germline, CDR1 SNHLY and CDR2 FYNNEI. The CDR3 bases are TGTGCCAGCATCCCTGACCCAGGACAGGCCACTATGAATCGTTATGGCTACACCTTC. Its protein is CASIPDPGQATMNRYGYTF.

This clone was seen a few times. The chain combines TRBV30 with TRBJ1-1; unclear D gene. V was clipped by 1 base and J by 6 bases, with 12 bases between them. Germline V lookup: CDR1 GTSNPN, CDR2 SVGIG (reference sequence). The length of the CDR3 is 13 residues. CDR3 nucleotide sequence: TGTGCCTGGAGTGGGCAGGCAAATGCTGAAGCTTTCTTT. It is translated as CAWSGQANAEAFF.

This clone was seen a few times. The chain is built from TRBV5-6 and TRBJ2-2, with TRBD1 matching over 10 bases. V lost 0 bases, J lost 6 bases, and 11 bases stayed unmatched. From germline, CDR1 is SGHDT and CDR2 YYEEEE. This CDR3 spans 18 amino acids. The CDR3 sequence: CASSLEGAGTGVAGELFF. For the CDR3, the DNA is TGTGCCAGCAGCTTGGAGGGAGCCGGGACAGGGGTAGCCGGGGAGCTGTTTTTT.

V gene TRBV10-3 combines with J gene TRBJ1-5; D might be TRBD1 (6 bases). This CDR3 has 13 amino acids. Trimming cost V 10 bases and J 4 bases, with 14 bases left between them. Germline V gives CDR1 ENHRY, CDR2 SYGVKD. CDR3 region: CATRQVLNQPQHF. The CDR3 region has the DNA TGTGCCACCCGACAGGTCTTGAATCAGCCCCAGCATTTT.

This chain uses TRBV6-5 with TRBJ2-2; D remains unclear. The germline gives CDR1 MNHEY, CDR2 SVGAGI. Trimming took 7 bases from V and 7 from J, leaving 7 bases between them. The CDR3 covers 11 residues. CDR3 protein: CASTLSGELFF. CDR3 coding DNA: TGTGCCAGCACCCTGAGCGGGGAGCTGTTTTTT.

This clone was counted a few times. V is TRBV28 and J is TRBJ1-2, with TRBD1 matching 7 bases. Trimming at V came to 2 bases and at J to 6 bases, leaving 12 bases not matched to a gene. There are 16 residues in the CDR3. Germline CDR1 reads MDHEN; CDR2 reads SYDVKM. CDR3: CASSLPDSGTVDGYTF. The CDR3 nucleotides are TGTGCCAGCAGTTTACCGGACTCCGGGACAGTAGATGGCTACACCTTC.

The rearrangement uses TRBV5-1 and TRBJ2-1; 8 nucleotides line up with TRBD2. The germline CDR1 and CDR2 sequences are SGHRS and YFSETQ. The CDR3 is made up of 15 amino acids. Germline trimming cut 7 bases from V and 1 base from J; bases unmatched to any gene: 7. The CDR3 nucleotides are TGCGCCAGCGGACCAGCGGGAGTGTCCTACAATGAGCAGTTCTTC. Translation gives CASGPAGVSYNEQFF.

The rearrangement joins TRBV7-9 to TRBJ2-3, with D perhaps matching TRBD2 (6 bases). The CDR3 length is 15 residues. Germline values: CDR1 SEHNR, CDR2 FQNEAQ (reference sequence). Trimming stripped 1 base from V and 0 bases from J, with 8 bases between. CDR3 protein: CASSLGLGSTDTQYF. The CDR3 nucleotides are TGTGCCAGCAGCTTAGGACTAGGGAGCACAGATACGCAGTATTTT.

J is TRBJ2-3 and V is TRBV29-1, with 7 nucleotides matching TRBD2. Germline lookup yields CDR1 SQVTM and CDR2 ANQGSEA. CDR3 length: 14 amino acids. J gave up 4 bases and V 6 bases, and 10 bases lay outside the gene matches. For the CDR3, the DNA is TGCAGCGTGGGGGGGGACCGCAACGCAGATACGCAGTATTTT. Encoded protein: CSVGGDRNADTQYF.

The chain carries TRBV5-5 and TRBJ2-1; 7 bases fit TRBD1. Germline CDR1 reads SGHKS; CDR2 reads YYEKEE (reference sequence). This CDR3 region has 15 residues. Trimming took 2 bases from V and 4 from J; bases not matched to a gene: 6. The CDR3 is CASSFGGQTYNEQFF. The DNA of the CDR3 is TGTGCCAGCAGCTTTGGGGGACAGACGTACAATGAGCAGTTCTTC.

This sequence joins TRBV19 and TRBJ1-5; D may be TRBD1 (6 bases). V shed 6 bases and J shed 0 bases, with 9 bases lying between them. Germline loops: CDR1 LNHDA, CDR2 SQIVND (reference sequence). CDR3 size: 14 residues. The CDR3 bases are TGTGCCAGTAGCAGGACAGATAGCAATCAGCCCCAGCATTTT. Translated: CASSRTDSNQPQHF.